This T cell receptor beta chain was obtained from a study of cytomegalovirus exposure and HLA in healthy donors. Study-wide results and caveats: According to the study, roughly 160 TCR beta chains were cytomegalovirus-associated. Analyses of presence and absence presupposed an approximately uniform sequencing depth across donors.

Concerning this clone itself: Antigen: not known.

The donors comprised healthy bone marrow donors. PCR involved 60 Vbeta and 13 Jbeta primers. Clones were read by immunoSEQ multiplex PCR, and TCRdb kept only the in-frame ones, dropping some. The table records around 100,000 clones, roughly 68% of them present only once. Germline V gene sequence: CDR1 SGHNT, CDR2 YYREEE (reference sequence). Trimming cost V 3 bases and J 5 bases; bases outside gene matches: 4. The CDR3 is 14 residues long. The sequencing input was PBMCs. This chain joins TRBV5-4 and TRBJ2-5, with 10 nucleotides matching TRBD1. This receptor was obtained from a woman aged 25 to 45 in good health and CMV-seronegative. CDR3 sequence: CASSSGTGEETQYF. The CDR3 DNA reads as TGTGCCAGCAGCTCCGGGACAGGGGAGGAGACCCAGTACTTC.